These 7 T cell receptor beta chains originate from one sample sequenced in a study of CD8 T cells in Susac syndrome. An input of about 0.5 to 1 ug of RNA was subjected to reverse transcription using random hexamers. TCRdb redid the calling of the immunoSEQ multiplex PCR reads with MiXCR, one entry per CDR3 protein. This sample yields approximately 270,000 distinct CDR3 sequences, of which roughly 93% are seen a single time; approximately 0.072% belongs to the top ten. The sample comprised CD4+ T cells from PBMCs. The receptor set was obtained from a human donor with multiple sclerosis.

This clonotype was seen only a few times. The chain is built from TRBV6-2 or TRBV6-3 and TRBJ2-1; possibly TRBD1 for D (6 bases). CDR1 and CDR2 from the germline V gene are MNHEY and SVGEGT. Trimming stripped 6 bases from V and 2 bases from J, with 11 bases between. CDR3 length: 14 residues. The CDR3 loop is CASRSGQTYNEQFF. The DNA for the CDR3 is TGTGCCAGCAGGTCAGGACAGACCTACAATGAGCAGTTCTTC.

This clonotype was observed once. The V and J genes are TRBV29-1 and TRBJ1-2; the match to TRBD1 covers 9 bases. CDR3 length: 14 residues. The J segment lost 2 bases and the V segment lost 4 bases, leaving 5 bases of the junction unmatched. CDR1 SQVTM and CDR2 ANQGSEA come from the germline V gene. The CDR3 nucleotides read TGCAGCGTTGTGGGGGGGACAGGGAACTATGGCTACACCTTC. It specifies CSVVGGTGNYGYTF.

The chain links TRBV6-5 to TRBJ2-1; D might be TRBD1 or TRBD2, each matching 5 bases. The CDR3 extends over 13 amino acids. The germline V gene encodes CDR1 MNHEY and CDR2 SVGAGI. Trimming removed 6 bases at V and 8 bases at J, with 14 bases between. The CDR3 coding sequence is TGTGCCAGCAGCCCGGGGCGGATCGATGAGCAGTTCTTC. Protein product: CASSPGRIDEQFF.

This clonotype has only a few counts. The V and J genes are TRBV3-1 and TRBJ2-7, with D tentatively TRBD2 (6 bases). The ends were cut back, 4 bases at V and 2 bases at J, with 6 bases in the middle. CDR3 length equals 12 residues. Per germline, CDR1 LGHDT and CDR2 YNNKEL (reference sequence). The CDR3 loop is CASSRGAYEQYF. The CDR3 nucleotides read TGTGCCAGCAGCCGGGGGGCCTACGAGCAGTACTTC.

V is TRBV20-1 and J is TRBJ2-7; TRBD2 matches at 12 bases. The CDR3 runs to 15 residues. Germline V gene data show CDR1 as DFQATT and CDR2 as SNEGSKA (reference sequence). V shed 2 bases and J 6 bases; nucleotides not matched to a gene: 8. This chain's CDR3 is CSARLAGGPRGEQYV. The CDR3 region has the DNA TGCAGTGCTAGACTAGCGGGAGGGCCTCGGGGCGAGCAGTACGTC.

V gene TRBV5-6 combines with J gene TRBJ1-5; a weak D match, TRBD1 (5 bases). V was cut by 1 base and J by 2 bases, with 16 bases left in between. This CDR3 has 17 residues. The germline V gene has CDR1 SGHDT and CDR2 YYEEEE. For the CDR3, the DNA is TGTGCCAGCAGCTTGAATGCGGGGCGCGGGGGCAATCAGCCCCAGCATTTT. Residues: CASSLNAGRGGNQPQHF.

The V gene is TRBV7-2, the J gene TRBJ1-2, with D possibly TRBD1 on 6 matching bases. Germline CDR1 reads SGHTA; CDR2 reads FQGNSA. The CDR3 sequence is 14 residues long. The V end was cut by 5 bases, the J end by 4 bases, with 14 bases between. The CDR3 nucleotides read TGTGCCAGCAGCCCGTCAGGGGAATTCTATGGCTACACCTTC. Protein: CASSPSGEFYGYTF.